One sample yielded the 12 T cell receptor beta chains listed below, sequenced in a study of cytomegalovirus exposure and HLA in healthy donors. PCR used 60 Vbeta primers and 13 Jbeta primers. The repertoire was sequenced with immunoSEQ multiplex PCR; TCRdb's copy has only in-frame clones and lacks some. The data contain 110,000 to 150,000 clones, around 67% of them singletons. The sample consisted of PBMCs. These receptors came from a man aged 18 to 29 in good health and CMV-seropositive.

This chain links TRBV2 with TRBJ1-2; D is unclear. V gave up 1 base and J gave up 7 bases, with 10 bases separating them. Germline assignment: CDR1 SNHLY and CDR2 FYNNEI. This CDR3 has 13 amino acids. CDR3 protein: CASSEGIGVGYTF. The CDR3 bases are TGTGCCAGCAGTGAAGGAATCGGGGTTGGCTACACCTTC. Full variable domain (remainder filled in from reference TRBV2 and TRBJ1-2): EPEVTQTPSHQVTQMGQEVILRCVPISNHLYFYWYRQILGQKVEFLVSFYNNEISEKSEIFDDQFSVERPDGSNFTLKIRSTKLEDSAMYFCASSEGIGVGYTFGSGTRLTVV.

This clone turned up a few times. Other DNA sequences from this sample encode an identical CDR3 as well. The chain recombines TRBV4-2 with TRBJ2-6, with 12 bases fitting TRBD2. Germline lookup yields CDR1 LGHNA and CDR2 YNFKEQ. The CDR3 covers 18 residues. V was pared by 0 bases and J by 1 base, with 1 base of the junction left unmatched. DNA for the CDR3: TGTGCCAGCAGCCAAGACGGACTAGCGGGATCTGGGGCCAACGTCCTGACTTTC. This encodes CASSQDGLAGSGANVLTF.

The CDR3 here is CASSPGQGGEQYF. In DNA, the CDR3 is TGTGCCAGCAGCCCTGGACAGGGGGGTGAGCAGTACTTC. The rearrangement joins TRBV28 to TRBJ2-7; 10 bases line up with TRBD1. With 6 bases clipped from V and 7 bases from J, the junction kept 6 bases outside the gene matches. CDR3 length equals 13 residues. The germline CDR1 and CDR2 sequences are MDHEN and SYDVKM.

The gene calls are TRBV25-1 and TRBJ1-1, with a weak D call TRBD1 (6 bases). The CDR3 covers 13 residues. V lost 7 bases and J lost 6, with 15 bases in between. The V gene's germline CDR1 is MGHDK and CDR2 SYGVNS. The DNA of the CDR3 is TGTGCCAGCACCCTGATAGGGGGTGCTGAAGCTTTCTTT. Amino acid sequence: CASTLIGGAEAFF.

The rearrangement joins TRBV2 to TRBJ1-5; 10 bases agree with TRBD1. This CDR3 has 15 amino acids. Germline V CDR1 and CDR2: SNHLY, FYNNEI. The V gene end was trimmed by 8 bases and the J gene end by 6 bases; junction bases not matched to a gene: 10. The CDR3 is CASGETGGAGQPQHF. In nucleotides, the CDR3 is TGTGCCAGCGGAGAGACAGGGGGCGCGGGTCAGCCCCAGCATTTT. Drawing the rest from reference TRBV2 and TRBJ1-5, the complete variable domain is EPEVTQTPSHQVTQMGQEVILRCVPISNHLYFYWYRQILGQKVEFLVSFYNNEISEKSEIFDDQFSVERPDGSNFTLKIRSTKLEDSAMYFCASGETGGAGQPQHFGDGTRLSIL.

The chain links TRBV5-4 to TRBJ2-7; D gene unclear. V was cut by 0 bases and J by 1 base, with 11 bases left in between. This CDR3 has 15 amino acids. From germline, CDR1 is SGHNT and CDR2 YYREEE (reference sequence). CDR3 sequence: CASSLDRFPSYEQYF. The CDR3, as DNA: TGTGCCAGCAGCTTGGACAGATTCCCTTCCTACGAGCAGTACTTC.

The chain is built from TRBV14 and TRBJ2-1, with 14 bases lining up with TRBD2. Looked up from germline, CDR1 is SGHDN and CDR2 is FVKESK. The CDR3 loop spans 18 amino acids. The V gene end was trimmed by 1 base and the J gene end by 7 bases; junction bases not matched to a gene: 9. The CDR3 here is CASSQAGLAGVNRNEQFF. The CDR3 DNA is TGTGCCAGCAGCCAAGCGGGACTAGCGGGAGTCAATCGGAATGAGCAGTTCTTC.

The CDR3 region has the DNA TGTGCCAGCAGCTCCGCTGCTGATAGGGGTTTGCAGCCCCAGCATTTT. Its translation is CASSSAADRGLQPQHF. The V call is TRBV21-1, the J call TRBJ1-5; the table's D call TRBD1 went unverified against the DNA. TRBV21-1 is deemed a pseudogene. The CDR3 sequence is 16 residues long.

The table lists this clone with a few counts. The chain combines TRBV7-2 with TRBJ2-1, with D unresolved. The CDR3 sequence is 13 residues long. The V gene lost 7 bases and the J gene lost 6 bases, with 13 bases spanning the gap. Germline V gene lookup returns CDR1 SGHTA and CDR2 FQGNSA. CDR3 nucleotides: TGTGCCAGCACCCGCTACCGCGCCAATGAGCAGTTCTTC. Protein product: CASTRYRANEQFF.

This clone was counted a single time. V is TRBV27 and J is TRBJ1-1; TRBD1 agrees at 9 bases. V shed 5 bases and J 4 bases; nucleotides not matched to a gene: 5. The CDR3 totals 14 residues. The V gene's germline CDR1 is MNHEY and CDR2 SMNVEV (reference sequence). In DNA, the CDR3 is TGTGCCAGCAGTCTGGGGACAGGGTTCACTGAAGCTTTCTTT. Amino acid sequence: CASSLGTGFTEAFF.

This clone was detected once. The chain employs TRBV18 and TRBJ1-2; tentatively, D is TRBD1 (6 bases). The germline CDR1 and CDR2 sequences are KGHSH and LQKENI. The CDR3 is made up of 16 amino acids. V lost 3 bases, J lost 4 bases, and 18 bases lay in between. This CDR3 reads CASSPLSGGLIYGYTF. CDR3 DNA: TGTGCCAGCTCACCCCTATCCGGGGGGCTTATCTATGGCTACACCTTC.

This clone occurred a few times. This chain uses TRBV28 with TRBJ1-4; a possible D gene is TRBD1 (5 bases). The germline V gene has CDR1 MDHEN and CDR2 SYDVKM. The CDR3 loop spans 15 amino acids. Deletions cut 7 bases from V and 8 bases from J, with 20 bases between. CDR3 sequence: CASMRYSAGEEKLFF. CDR3 bases: TGTGCCAGCATGAGATATTCGGCGGGGGAAGAAAAACTGTTTTTT.